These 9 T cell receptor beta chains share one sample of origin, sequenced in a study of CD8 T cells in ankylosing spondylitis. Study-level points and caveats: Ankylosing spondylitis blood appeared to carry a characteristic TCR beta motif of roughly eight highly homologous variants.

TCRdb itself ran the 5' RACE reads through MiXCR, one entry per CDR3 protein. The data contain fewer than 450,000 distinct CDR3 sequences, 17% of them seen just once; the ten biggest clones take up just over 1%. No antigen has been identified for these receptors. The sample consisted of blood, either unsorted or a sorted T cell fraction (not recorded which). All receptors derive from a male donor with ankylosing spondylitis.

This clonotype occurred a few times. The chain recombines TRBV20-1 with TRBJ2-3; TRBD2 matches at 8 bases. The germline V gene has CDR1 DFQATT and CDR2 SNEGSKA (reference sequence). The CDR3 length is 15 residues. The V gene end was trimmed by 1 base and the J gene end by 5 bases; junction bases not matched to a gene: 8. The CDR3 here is CSARGGTSLVDTQYF. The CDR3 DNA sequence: TGCAGTGCTAGAGGGGGGACTAGTTTGGTAGATACGCAGTATTTT.

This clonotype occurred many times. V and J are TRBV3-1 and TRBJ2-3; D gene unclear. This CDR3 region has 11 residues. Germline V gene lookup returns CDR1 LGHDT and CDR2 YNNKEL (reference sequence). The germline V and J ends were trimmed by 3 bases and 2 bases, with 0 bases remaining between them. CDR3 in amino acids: CASSHTDTQYF. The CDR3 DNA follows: TGTGCCAGCAGCCACACAGATACGCAGTATTTT.

The CDR3 DNA reads as TGTGCCAGCAGCCATGCGACAGGGATTAACTATGGCTACACCTTC. This codes for CASSHATGINYGYTF. The chain combines TRBV3-1 with TRBJ1-2, with 7 bases identical to TRBD1. The germline gives CDR1 LGHDT, CDR2 YNNKEL (reference sequence). The CDR3 has 15 residues. V trimming: 3 bases; J trimming: 1 base; junction bases outside the gene matches: 5.

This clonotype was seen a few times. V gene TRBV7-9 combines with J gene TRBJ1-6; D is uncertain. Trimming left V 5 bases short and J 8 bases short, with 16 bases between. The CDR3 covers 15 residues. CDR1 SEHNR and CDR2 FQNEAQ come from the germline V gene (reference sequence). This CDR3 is CASSPLWGSDSPLHF. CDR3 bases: TGTGCCAGCAGCCCCCTTTGGGGAAGTGATTCACCCCTCCACTTT.

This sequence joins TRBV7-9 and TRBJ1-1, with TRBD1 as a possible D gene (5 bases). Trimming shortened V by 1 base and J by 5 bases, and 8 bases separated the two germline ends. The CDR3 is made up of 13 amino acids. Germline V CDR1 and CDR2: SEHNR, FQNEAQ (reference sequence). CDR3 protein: CASSLDSGTEAFF. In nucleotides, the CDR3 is TGTGCCAGCAGCTTAGATTCAGGGACTGAAGCTTTCTTT.

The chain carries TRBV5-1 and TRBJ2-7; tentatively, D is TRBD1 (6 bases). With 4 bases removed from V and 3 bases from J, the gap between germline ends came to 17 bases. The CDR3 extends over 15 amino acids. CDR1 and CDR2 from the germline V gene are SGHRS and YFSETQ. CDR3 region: CASSPTGTRSYEQYF. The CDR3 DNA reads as TGCGCCAGCAGCCCAACCGGGACACGGAGCTACGAGCAGTACTTC.

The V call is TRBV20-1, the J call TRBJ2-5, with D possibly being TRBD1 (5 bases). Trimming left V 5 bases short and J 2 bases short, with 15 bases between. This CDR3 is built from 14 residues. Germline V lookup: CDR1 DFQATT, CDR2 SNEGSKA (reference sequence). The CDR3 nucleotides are TGCAGTGCTCCCGATTCGGACAAGCAAGAGACCCAGTACTTC. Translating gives CSAPDSDKQETQYF.

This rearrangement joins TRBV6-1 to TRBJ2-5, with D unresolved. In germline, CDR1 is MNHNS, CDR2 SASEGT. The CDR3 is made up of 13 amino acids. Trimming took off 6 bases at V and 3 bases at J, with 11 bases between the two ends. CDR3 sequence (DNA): TGTGCCAGCAGGAAAACATCCAAAGAGACCCAGTACTTC. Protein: CASRKTSKETQYF.

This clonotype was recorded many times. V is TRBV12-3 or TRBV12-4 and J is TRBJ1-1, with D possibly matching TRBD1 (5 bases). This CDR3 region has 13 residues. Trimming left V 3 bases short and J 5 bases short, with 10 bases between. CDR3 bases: TGTGCCAGCAGTTTTGAGGGGCGGACTGAAGCTTTCTTT. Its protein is CASSFEGRTEAFF.